The 21 T cell receptor beta chains given below trace back to one sample, sequenced in a study of breast tumors, draining lymph nodes, adjacent tissues. Each CDR3 protein gets one entry after TCRdb re-called the multiplex PCR reads with MiXCR. The sample has around 130,000 distinct CDR3 sequences; about 20% are singletons. Samples came from axillary lymph nodes draining the breast cancer. Sequencing used axillary lymph node tissue. These receptor sequences come from a female donor with breast cancer. Some clones in this sample may be carry-over from other donors' samples.

The sample holds many counts of this clonotype. V is TRBV10-3 and J is TRBJ2-1; TRBD1 matches 8 bases. This CDR3 is 14 amino acids long. J lost 7 bases, V lost 4 bases, and 6 bases had no gene match. Germline V gene lookup returns CDR1 ENHRY and CDR2 SYGVKD. The CDR3 loop is CAISVGQGANEQFF. CDR3 DNA: TGTGCCATCAGTGTTGGTCAGGGGGCGAATGAGCAGTTCTTC.

The rearrangement joins TRBV20-1 to TRBJ1-1; 9 nucleotides line up with TRBD1. The CDR3 spans 17 residues. Per the germline V gene, CDR1 is DFQATT and CDR2 is SNEGSKA (reference sequence). V lost 2 bases to trimming and J lost 5 bases; unmatched junction nucleotides: 15. CDR3 region: CSARNSRQGVRSTEAFF. The CDR3 DNA is TGCAGTGCTAGAAACTCGAGACAGGGGGTTAGGAGTACTGAAGCTTTCTTT.

To note about this clonotype: This could be a read error, since a much larger clone is one nucleotide away. The CDR3 carries no conserved terminal phenylalanine or tryptophan, so it likely arises from a read error. The chain has TRBV24-1 and TRBJ2-6, with 7 bases identical to TRBD1. The CDR3 sequence is 14 residues long. CDR1 and CDR2 from the germline V gene are KGHDR and SFDVKD. V was pared by 9 bases and J by 2 bases, with 3 bases of the junction left unmatched. The CDR3 nucleotides read TGTGCCACCCGCCAGGGGGCTGGGGCCAACGTCCTGACTCTC. This translates into CATRQGAGANVLTL.

This clonotype was found many times. This chain joins TRBV20-1 and TRBJ1-6; unclear D gene. CDR3 size: 16 residues. The germline CDR1 and CDR2 sequences are DFQATT and SNEGSKA (reference sequence). Trimming left V 3 bases short and J 0 bases short, with 12 bases between. DNA for the CDR3: TGCAGTGCTAGTTACCAATACAGCTCCTATAATTCACCCCTCCACTTT. This sequence encodes CSASYQYSSYNSPLHF.

The V and J genes are TRBV28 and TRBJ2-2, with D unclear. The germline gives CDR1 MDHEN, CDR2 SYDVKM. Trimming cost V 1 base and J 5 bases, with 5 bases left between them. This CDR3 region has 13 residues. The CDR3 protein is CASSLYETGELFF. The DNA of the CDR3 is TGTGCCAGCAGTTTATACGAGACCGGGGAGCTGTTTTTT.

This clonotype was detected ten times or more. The J gene is TRBJ1-6, the V gene TRBV11-2; D uncertain. Germline V gene sequence: CDR1 SGHAT, CDR2 FQNNGV. The CDR3 has 14 amino acids. V dropped 3 bases and J dropped 6 bases, with 9 bases sitting between them. The CDR3 loop reads CASSFEPSNSPLHF. In DNA form, the CDR3 reads TGTGCCAGCAGCTTCGAACCGAGTAATTCACCCCTCCACTTT.

There are many counts of this clonotype. The chain is built from TRBV3-1 and TRBJ2-5, with D hard to call. Germline assignment: CDR1 LGHDT and CDR2 YNNKEL (reference sequence). V was pared by 3 bases and J by 5 bases, with 7 bases between. CDR3 length: 12 residues. CDR3 sequence: CASSQGLETQYF. The CDR3 DNA reads as TGTGCCAGCAGCCAGGGGTTGGAGACCCAGTACTTC.

This clonotype was seen at least ten times. The rearrangement joins TRBV7-6 to TRBJ2-3, with D uncertain. The CDR3 has 12 residues. Germline V gives CDR1 SGHVS, CDR2 FNYEAQ. Trimming took off 4 bases at V and 2 bases at J, with 4 bases between the two ends. The CDR3 protein is CASSSNTDTQYF. The CDR3 DNA reads TGTGCCAGCAGCTCAAACACAGATACGCAGTATTTT.

This clonotype was recorded many times. The CDR3 sequence: CASSQWGYGANVLTF. CDR3 in DNA: TGTGCCAGCAGCCAGTGGGGGTACGGGGCCAACGTCCTGACTTTC. The rearrangement links TRBV13 to TRBJ2-6; D tentatively reads TRBD1 or TRBD2 (5 bases each). There are 15 residues in the CDR3. CDR1 PRHDT and CDR2 FYEKMQ come from the germline V gene (reference sequence). V shed 5 bases and J shed 4 bases, with 12 bases lying between them. Combining the CDR3 with reference TRBV13 and TRBJ2-6 gives the whole variable domain AAGVIQSPRHLIKEKRETATLKCYPIPRHDTVYWYQQGPGQDPQFLISFYEKMQSDKGSIPDRFSAQQFSDYHSELNMSSLELGDSALYFCASSQWGYGANVLTFGAGSRLTVL.

In regard to this clonotype: One base away lies a much larger clone, so this may be a sequencing read error. J is TRBJ2-6 and V is TRBV2; the D gene is possibly TRBD1 (6 bases). Germline CDR1 is SNHLY and CDR2 is FYNNEI. The CDR3 spans 16 residues. CDR3 amino acids: CASTGHGPSGANVLAF. The CDR3 DNA reads TGTGCCAGCACGGGACATGGGCCCTCTGGGGCCAACGTCCTGGCTTTC.

This clonotype has at least ten counts. An end of the junction differs from the germline gene, which may be a read error. V and J are TRBV7-7 and TRBJ1-5, with D perhaps TRBD1 (6 bases). This CDR3 contains 13 residues. Germline loops: CDR1 SSHAT, CDR2 FNYEAQ (reference sequence). CDR3 amino acids: CASSEVQGQPQHF. The CDR3 DNA sequence: TGTGCTAGCAGCGAAGTCCAGGGGCAGCCCCAGCATTTT.

Ten or more counts support this clonotype. V usage is TRBV6-1 and J usage is TRBJ1-6; D is unresolved. The CDR3 runs 13 residues. Germline V gene data show CDR1 as MNHNS and CDR2 as SASEGT. The V and J ends lost 8 bases and 10 bases respectively, with 15 bases between them. CDR3 amino acids: CASRPGPGSPLHF. CDR3 sequence (DNA): TGTGCCAGCCGGCCCGGACCGGGCTCACCCCTCCACTTT.

With respect to this clonotype: A much larger clone lies a single base off, so this may be a read error. No conserved phenylalanine or tryptophan is present at the end of the CDR3, so a read error is the likely explanation. The chain links TRBV30 to TRBJ2-5, with unresolved D. The CDR3 contains 15 residues. The V and J ends lost 0 bases and 5 bases respectively, with 16 bases between them. CDR1 is GTSNPN, CDR2 SVGIG, per germline (reference sequence). The DNA for the CDR3 is TGTGCCTGGAGTGTATGGCGACACCCCGGGGAGACCCAGTACCTC. Protein sequence: CAWSVWRHPGETQYL.

Note on this clonotype: It may be a read error: a sequence one base away is much more abundant. This CDR3 is missing its conserved last phenylalanine or tryptophan, likely due to a read error. This rearrangement joins TRBV18 to TRBJ2-5, with D possibly matching TRBD2 (6 bases). V dropped 3 bases and J dropped 5 bases, with 10 bases sitting between them. Germline V gives CDR1 KGHSH, CDR2 LQKENI. This CDR3 comprises 13 residues. This chain's CDR3 is CASSPASAETQYC. As DNA, the CDR3 is TGTGCCAGCTCACCGGCTAGCGCGGAGACCCAGTACTGC.

This clonotype was detected many times. The rearrangement joins TRBV19 to TRBJ1-5, with a possible D match to TRBD1 (6 bases). V lost 9 bases and J 6 bases, leaving 15 bases between the germline ends. The germline V gene has CDR1 LNHDA and CDR2 SQIVND (reference sequence). This CDR3 is 13 amino acids long. CDR3 residues: CARRGQGPQPQHF. The CDR3 DNA follows: TGTGCCAGGCGGGGGCAGGGGCCTCAGCCCCAGCATTTT.

As concerns this clonotype: Given a much more abundant clone one base away, this may be a read error. The conserved closing phenylalanine or tryptophan is absent in this CDR3, likely reflecting a read error. The J gene is TRBJ1-5, the V gene TRBV28; D gene unclear. The CDR3 has 14 residues. Germline V gene lookup returns CDR1 MDHEN and CDR2 SYDVKM. Trimming removed 3 bases at V and 6 bases at J, with 12 bases between. CDR3 loop: CASSFGGRSQPQHL. CDR3 in DNA: TGTGCCAGCAGTTTTGGAGGTCGGAGTCAGCCCCAGCATCTT.

This clonotype was recorded many times. This sequence joins TRBV9 and TRBJ2-2; D is possibly TRBD1 or TRBD2 (5 bases each). Germline V gene lookup returns CDR1 SGDLS and CDR2 YYNGEE. V gave up 3 bases and J gave up 1 base, with 13 bases separating them. The CDR3 is made up of 16 amino acids. CDR3 amino acids: CASSATGTMNTGELFF. CDR3 coding DNA: TGTGCCAGCAGCGCAACCGGGACGATGAACACCGGGGAGCTGTTTTTT.

V is TRBV5-5 and J is TRBJ2-4; 7 bases map to TRBD2. The V gene's germline CDR1 is SGHKS and CDR2 YYEKEE (reference sequence). The CDR3 consists of 17 residues. V shed 3 bases and J 3 bases; nucleotides not matched to a gene: 12. CDR3 loop: CASSSLSGNRVKNIQYF. The CDR3 DNA sequence: TGTGCCAGCAGCTCTTTAAGCGGGAATAGGGTCAAAAACATTCAGTACTTC.

A word on this clonotype: This may be a read error: a much more frequent sequence differs by one nucleotide. This chain connects TRBV7-2 to TRBJ2-7, with 8 bases lining up with TRBD2. This CDR3 region has 16 residues. The V gene end was trimmed by 2 bases and the J gene end by 5 bases; junction bases not matched to a gene: 11. Germline loops: CDR1 SGHTA, CDR2 FQGNSA. CDR3 region: CASSLRDLGTSDEQYF. The CDR3 DNA reads TGTGCCAGCAGCTTACGGGACCTCGGGACTAGTGACGAGCAGTACTTC.

Ten or more counts support this clonotype. The chain has TRBV20-1 and TRBJ2-1; TRBD2 aligns across 11 bases. J was trimmed by 9 bases and V by 5 bases; bases with no gene match: 9. Per the germline V gene, CDR1 is DFQATT and CDR2 is SNEGSKA (reference sequence). This CDR3 has 14 amino acids. The CDR3 spells CSAPPGLADSEQFF. The CDR3 DNA follows: TGCAGTGCTCCCCCGGGACTAGCGGACAGTGAGCAGTTCTTC.

This clonotype was counted at least ten times. The chain recombines TRBV5-1 with TRBJ2-5; D is uncertain. There are 15 residues in the CDR3. The ends were cut back, 4 bases at V and 2 bases at J, with 15 bases in the middle. The V gene's germline CDR1 is SGHRS and CDR2 YFSETQ. CDR3: CASSPAGRSQETQYF. CDR3 DNA sequence: TGCGCCAGCAGCCCCGCAGGACGGAGTCAAGAGACCCAGTACTTC.